The 21 T cell receptor beta chains presented below share a single source sample, sequenced in a study of blood T cell repertoires in COVID-19. The repertoire was sequenced with immunoSEQ multiplex PCR; TCRdb's copy has only in-frame clones and lacks some. The sample includes fewer than 25,000 clones, about 88% of them seen just once. Sequencing was performed on peripheral blood. The receptors originated from a human donor in a cohort sampled during active COVID-19. The donor label of this sample is uncertain.

This rearrangement joins TRBV5-1 to TRBJ1-1; unclear D gene. The CDR3 has 14 amino acids. Germline V gene lookup returns CDR1 SGHRS and CDR2 YFSETQ. The V gene lost 0 bases and the J gene lost 5 bases, with 11 bases spanning the gap. The CDR3 loop is CASSLEEAGTEAFF. The CDR3 nucleotides read TGCGCCAGCAGCTTGGAGGAGGCTGGGACTGAAGCTTTCTTT.

CDR3 amino acids: CASSLDRAKAFF. CDR3 nucleotide sequence: TGTGCCAGCAGCCTTGACAGGGCGAAAGCTTTCTTT. The J gene is TRBJ1-1, the V gene TRBV12-3 or TRBV12-4; TRBD1 aligns across 7 bases. V lost 6 bases and J lost 9; bases outside the gene matches: 7. This CDR3 region has 12 residues.

The chain links TRBV6-1 to TRBJ2-2; D possibly corresponds to TRBD1 (7 bases). V was clipped by 3 bases and J by 4 bases, with 15 bases between them. The CDR3 length is 16 residues. Germline values: CDR1 MNHNS, CDR2 SASEGT. CDR3 sequence reads: CASSETRGALTGELFF. For the CDR3, the DNA is TGTGCCAGCAGTGAGACCAGGGGGGCACTCACCGGGGAGCTGTTTTTT.

The rearrangement joins TRBV18 to TRBJ1-1, with D unresolved. Germline CDR1 KGHSH, CDR2 LQKENI. This CDR3 comprises 13 residues. The germline V and J ends were trimmed by 6 bases and 1 base, with 9 bases remaining between them. This chain's CDR3 is CASSAGGNTEAFF. The CDR3 coding sequence is TGTGCCAGCTCCGCTGGAGGGAACACTGAAGCTTTCTTT.

The V gene is TRBV5-6, the J gene TRBJ2-5; maybe TRBD1 (5 bases). Per the germline V gene, CDR1 is SGHDT and CDR2 is YYEEEE. The V end lost 4 bases, the J end lost 4 bases, and 17 bases lay between the germline ends. The CDR3 extends over 15 amino acids. In DNA, the CDR3 is TGTGCCAGCAGCGTGTTCAACAGGCTGGGAGAGACCCAGTACTTC. Protein: CASSVFNRLGETQYF.

The rearrangement links TRBV3-1 (or the pseudogene TRBV3-2) to TRBJ2-3; TRBD1 agrees at 9 bases. The trim removed 6 bases at V and 3 bases at J, leaving 10 bases unmatched. The germline gives CDR1 LGHDT, CDR2 YNNKEL (reference sequence). The CDR3 is 16 amino acids. The CDR3 sequence: CASSGGSGQGTDTQYF. CDR3 nucleotides: TGTGCCAGCAGTGGCGGTTCGGGACAGGGAACAGATACGCAGTATTTT.

V gene TRBV10-3 combines with J gene TRBJ2-7; TRBD1 matches at 9 bases. The J segment lost 6 bases and the V segment lost 7 bases, leaving 7 bases of the junction unmatched. This CDR3 is 13 amino acids long. Germline V gene lookup returns CDR1 ENHRY and CDR2 SYGVKD. CDR3 sequence (DNA): TGTGCCATCAACGAACAGGGGGCCGGCGAGCAGTACTTC. This gives the protein CAINEQGAGEQYF.

This clone was seen once. This rearrangement joins TRBV7-9 to TRBJ1-5, with a weak D call TRBD1 (5 bases). The CDR3 is 16 residues long. Germline-derived CDR1 and CDR2 are SEHNR and FQNEAQ (reference sequence). V lost 5 bases and J lost 3, with 17 bases in between. This chain's CDR3 is CASSPPGTDTNQPQHF. In DNA, the CDR3 is TGTGCCAGCAGCCCCCCCGGAACGGACACCAATCAGCCCCAGCATTTT.

This sequence joins TRBV19 and TRBJ2-1; TRBD2 matches 10 bases. Trimming cost V 6 bases and J 7 bases; bases outside gene matches: 6. Germline lookup yields CDR1 LNHDA and CDR2 SQIVND (reference sequence). The CDR3 loop spans 14 amino acids. CDR3 amino acids: CASRQAGGSNEQFF. As DNA, the CDR3 is TGTGCCAGTAGACAAGCGGGAGGGTCGAATGAGCAGTTCTTC. Based on the CDR3 plus reference TRBV19 and TRBJ2-1, the full variable domain is DGGITQSPKYLFRKEGQNVTLSCEQNLNHDAMYWYRQDPGQGLRLIYYSQIVNDFQKGDIAEGYSVSREKKESFPLTVTSAQKNPTAFYLCASRQAGGSNEQFFGPGTRLTVL.

This sequence joins TRBV7-2 and TRBJ1-2, with 7 positions matching TRBD1. V dropped 8 bases and J dropped 3; count of bases not matched to a gene: 9. Germline CDR1 and CDR2: SGHTA and FQGNSA. This CDR3 spans 14 amino acids. CDR3 region: CASGTSGGDYGYTF. The DNA of the CDR3 is TGTGCCAGCGGAACCTCAGGGGGTGACTATGGCTACACCTTC.

This chain joins TRBV15 and TRBJ2-1; D remains unclear. The V end lost 1 base, the J end lost 2 bases, and 9 bases lay between the germline ends. The CDR3 covers 15 residues. The germline gives CDR1 LNHNV, CDR2 YYDKDF (reference sequence). The CDR3 DNA reads as TGTGCCACCAGCAGAGTTGTGCGGACCTACAATGAGCAGTTCTTC. This sequence encodes CATSRVVRTYNEQFF.

The gene calls are TRBV24-1 and TRBJ2-5; D not certain. Germline-derived CDR1 and CDR2 are KGHDR and SFDVKD. CDR3 length: 13 amino acids. The germline V and J ends were trimmed by 5 bases and 5 bases, with 11 bases remaining between them. The CDR3 spells CATSASTMETQYF. The CDR3 region has the DNA TGTGCCACCAGTGCCTCGACAATGGAGACCCAGTACTTC.

The V call is TRBV24-1, the J call TRBJ2-5, with D possibly matching TRBD2 (5 bases). Looked up from germline, CDR1 is KGHDR and CDR2 is SFDVKD. Deletions cut 1 base from V and 10 bases from J, with 12 bases between. This CDR3 contains 13 residues. CDR3 coding DNA: TGTGCCACCAGTGATTTAACTAGAATGGTCCAGTACTTC. Protein sequence: CATSDLTRMVQYF.

The chain joins TRBV30 to TRBJ2-7; the match to TRBD1 covers 8 bases. The CDR3 extends over 17 amino acids. CDR1 and CDR2 (germline): GTSNPN, SVGIG (reference sequence). The V and J ends lost 0 bases and 7 bases, in that order; junction bases with no gene match: 17. CDR3 in DNA: TGTGCCTGGAGTGTCCGAAGACCGGGACAGGCGAGAAGGGAGCAGTACTTC. It codes for CAWSVRRPGQARREQYF.

CDR3 in amino acids: CASIPFGGVENEQFF. The CDR3 bases are TGTGCCAGCATCCCCTTTGGCGGAGTGGAGAATGAGCAGTTCTTC. The chain has TRBV6-2 or TRBV6-3 and TRBJ2-1; no definite D call. Germline assignment: CDR1 MNHEY and CDR2 SVGEGT. The CDR3 has 15 residues. V dropped 7 bases and J dropped 7 bases, with 20 bases sitting between them.

The chain employs TRBV19 and TRBJ2-1; no firm D call. CDR1 is LNHDA, CDR2 SQIVND, per germline (reference sequence). This CDR3 region has 15 residues. V gave up 5 bases and J gave up 0 bases, with 11 bases separating them. The CDR3 region has the DNA TGTGCCAGTAGTGAGATAGCAGCCTCCTACAATGAGCAGTTCTTC. This encodes CASSEIAASYNEQFF.

About this clone: One junction end disagrees with the germline gene, perhaps due to a read error. The chain links TRBV7-2 to TRBJ1-1; D uncertain. The CDR3 is 13 amino acids. Germline CDR1 and CDR2: SGHTA and FQGNSA. CDR3 protein: CASSLDGYRATLF. The CDR3 nucleotides read TGTGCCAGCAGCTTAGACGGTTACCGAGCCACCCTCTTT.

This chain uses TRBV3-1 (or the pseudogene TRBV3-2) with TRBJ2-5, with a possible D match to TRBD2 (6 bases). Germline V gene data show CDR1 as LGHDT and CDR2 as YNNKEL (reference sequence). The CDR3 has 15 amino acids. Deletions cut 2 bases from V and 4 bases from J, with 14 bases between. This CDR3 reads CASSQRSGVGETQYF. Written as DNA, the CDR3 is TGTGCCAGCAGCCAAAGATCGGGGGTGGGAGAGACCCAGTACTTC.

J is TRBJ1-1 and V is TRBV19; 7 bases are shared with TRBD1. The CDR3 covers 16 residues. The germline gives CDR1 LNHDA, CDR2 SQIVND (reference sequence). Trimming removed 3 bases from V and 5 bases from J; junction bases left unmatched: 12. CDR3 region: CASSILAGTAPTEAFF. The DNA for the CDR3 is TGTGCCAGTAGTATCCTGGCCGGGACAGCACCTACTGAAGCTTTCTTT.

The rearrangement uses TRBV28 and TRBJ1-4, with TRBD1 matching 9 bases. The CDR3 has 17 residues. The germline V gene encodes CDR1 MDHEN and CDR2 SYDVKM. Trimming took 4 bases from V and 6 from J; bases not matched to a gene: 12. CDR3 region: CASSSGQGRTGYEKLFF. Here the CDR3 DNA reads TGTGCCAGCAGTTCGGGACAGGGCCGTACAGGTTATGAAAAACTGTTTTTT. The full variable domain, its missing parts supplied by reference TRBV28 and TRBJ1-4, is DVKVTQSSRYLVKRTGEKVFLECVQDMDHENMFWYRQDPGLGLRLIYFSYDVKMKEKGDIPEGYSVSREKKERFSLILESASTNQTSMYLCASSSGQGRTGYEKLFFGSGTQLSVL.

The CDR3 coding sequence is TGTGCCAGCAGCCAAGATCAAGGGAGGGCAGGGCAGTTCTTC. It specifies CASSQDQGRAGQFF. The chain joins TRBV14 to TRBJ2-1; 7 bases are shared with TRBD2. There are 14 residues in the CDR3. CDR1 SGHDN and CDR2 FVKESK come from the germline V gene. Germline trimming cut 0 bases from V and 12 bases from J; bases unmatched to any gene: 8.